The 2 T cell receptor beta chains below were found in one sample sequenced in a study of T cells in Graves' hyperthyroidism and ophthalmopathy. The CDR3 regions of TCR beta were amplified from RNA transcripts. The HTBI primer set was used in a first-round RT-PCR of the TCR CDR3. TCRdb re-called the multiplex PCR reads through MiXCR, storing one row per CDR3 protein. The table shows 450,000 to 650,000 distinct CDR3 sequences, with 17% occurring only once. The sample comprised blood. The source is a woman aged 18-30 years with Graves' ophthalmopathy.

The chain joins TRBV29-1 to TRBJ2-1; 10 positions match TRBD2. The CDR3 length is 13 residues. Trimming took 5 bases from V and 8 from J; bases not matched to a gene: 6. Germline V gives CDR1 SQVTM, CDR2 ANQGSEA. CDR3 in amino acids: CSVWLAGVHEQFF. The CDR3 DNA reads TGCAGCGTTTGGCTAGCGGGAGTACATGAGCAGTTCTTC.

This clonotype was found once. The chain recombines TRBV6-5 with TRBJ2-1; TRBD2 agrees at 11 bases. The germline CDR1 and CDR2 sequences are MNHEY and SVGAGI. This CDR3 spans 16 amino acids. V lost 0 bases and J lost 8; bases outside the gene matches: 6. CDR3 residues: CASSYSSGGAEYEQFF. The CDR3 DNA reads TGTGCCAGCAGTTACTCTAGCGGGGGGGCGGAGTATGAGCAGTTCTTC.